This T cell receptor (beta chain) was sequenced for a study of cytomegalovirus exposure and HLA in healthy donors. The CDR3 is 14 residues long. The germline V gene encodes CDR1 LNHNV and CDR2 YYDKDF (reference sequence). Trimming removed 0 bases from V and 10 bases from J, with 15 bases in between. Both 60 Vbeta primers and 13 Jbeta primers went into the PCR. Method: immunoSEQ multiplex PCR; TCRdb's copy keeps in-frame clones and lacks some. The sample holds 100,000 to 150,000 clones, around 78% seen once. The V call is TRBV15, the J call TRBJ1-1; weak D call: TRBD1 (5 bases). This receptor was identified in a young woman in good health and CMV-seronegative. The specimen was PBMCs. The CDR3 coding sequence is TGTGCCACCAGCAGAGATCTGGGAGGCGGGGGAGCTTTCTTT. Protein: CATSRDLGGGGAFF.